Listed below are T cell receptor beta chains from one sample, sequenced in a study of control samples from healthy donors and cancer patients. Data came from immunoSEQ multiplex PCR; TCRdb stores just in-frame clones and leaves some out. This table holds 99,000 or so clones, 80% to 90% found once. Sample: blood. The receptors come from a woman aged 45 to 65 in good health. Each CDR3 is given with its conserved first and last residue. The D gene is left open where the match is weak. Not all rows give a size; the values are once, few, many and, for expanded clones, a class.

J gene: TRBJ2-7
clone size: -
D gene: TRBD1
V gene: TRBV7-6
CDR3 DNA: TGTGCCAGCAGCCCGGGGACAGTAAGCTCCTACGAGCAGTACTTC
CDR3 protein: CASSPGTVSSYEQYF

J gene: TRBJ2-7
clone size: few
D gene: TRBD2
V gene: TRBV6-5
CDR3 DNA: TGTGCCAGCAGTCTAGCGGGAGGGCCCTACGAGCAGTACTTC
CDR3 protein: CASSLAGGPYEQYF

J gene: TRBJ1-5
clone size: -
D gene: TRBD1
V gene: TRBV6-2/TRBV6-3
CDR3 DNA: TGTGCCAGCAGCCCCGCGGCAGGGGGCGGCAATCAGCCCCAGCATTTT
CDR3 protein: CASSPAAGGGNQPQHF

J gene: TRBJ2-2
clone size: -
D gene: -
V gene: TRBV12-3/TRBV12-4
CDR3 DNA: TGTGCCACCCCAGGGGCCTACACCGGGGAGCTGTTTTTT
CDR3 protein: CATPGAYTGELFF

J gene: TRBJ2-3
clone size: -
D gene: TRBD2
V gene: TRBV9
CDR3 DNA: TGTGCCAGCAGCGAGCGACTAGCGGGAGCGGCAGATACGCAGTATTTT
CDR3 protein: CASSERLAGAADTQYF

J gene: TRBJ1-2
clone size: few
D gene: -
V gene: TRBV5-4
CDR3 DNA: TGTGCCAGCAGCTTGGGGGCTGACTATGGCTACACCTTC
CDR3 protein: CASSLGADYGYTF

J gene: TRBJ2-1
clone size: -
D gene: TRBD1
V gene: TRBV30
CDR3 DNA: TGTGCCTGGAGCCGGACAGGGCTGGGGGGTGAGCAGTTCTTC
CDR3 protein: CAWSRTGLGGEQFF

J gene: TRBJ1-1
clone size: -
D gene: -
V gene: TRBV7-8
CDR3 DNA: TGTGCCAGCAGGGCCGTTGCTGGGACGAACACTGAAGCTTTCTTT
CDR3 protein: CASRAVAGTNTEAFF

J gene: TRBJ1-2
clone size: -
D gene: TRBD1
V gene: TRBV27
CDR3 DNA: TGTGCCAGCAGTTTATACGACAGGGGTAATGGCTACACCTTC
CDR3 protein: CASSLYDRGNGYTF

J gene: TRBJ1-1
clone size: once
D gene: -
V gene: TRBV19
CDR3 DNA: TGTGCCACCCAAAGGGGGACCCAAAACACTGAAGCTTTCTTT
CDR3 protein: CATQRGTQNTEAFF

J gene: TRBJ1-2
clone size: -
D gene: -
V gene: TRBV19
CDR3 DNA: TGTGCCAGTAGTTCACGACAGGACGACCGGCCGTGGTACACCTTC
CDR3 protein: CASSSRQDDRPWYTF

J gene: TRBJ1-5
clone size: -
D gene: -
V gene: TRBV27
CDR3 DNA: TGTGCCAGCAGTGCCTCTTTCAATAGCAATCAGCCCCAGCATTTT
CDR3 protein: CASSASFNSNQPQHF

J gene: TRBJ2-1
clone size: -
D gene: -
V gene: TRBV2
CDR3 DNA: TGTGCCAGCAGTGTTGAAGTGGGCGATTACTCCTACAATGAGCAGTTCTTC
CDR3 protein: CASSVEVGDYSYNEQFF

J gene: TRBJ1-5
clone size: many
D gene: -
V gene: TRBV28
CDR3 DNA: TGTGCCAGCAGTATTGAGGGGAATCAGCCCCAGCATTTT
CDR3 protein: CASSIEGNQPQHF